The clone carrying this TCR beta chain was counted at least ten times. The read gets to within 3 residues of the CDR3 end, and the germline J gene fills in the rest. The data are from a study of T cell clonality in common variable immunodeficiency. Assay: immunoSEQ multiplex PCR; the TCRdb copy retains only in-frame clones and omits some. The sample offers roughly 70,000 clones and no singletons, the top ten holding 1.7%. Trimming pared 6 bases from V and 6 bases from J, leaving 12 bases between. Germline assignment: CDR1 SNHLY and CDR2 FYNNEI. This CDR3 comprises 13 residues. The receptor was derived from a person aged 18-70 years in good health. V usage is TRBV2 and J usage is TRBJ2-1, with D possibly matching TRBD1 (6 bases). Material: peripheral blood mononuclear cells. CDR3: CASRPTGINEQFF. Incomplete CDR3 DNA: TGTGCCAGCAGGCCAACAGGGATCAATGAG.